This T cell receptor beta chain was profiled in a study of Tregs in tolerant kidney transplant recipients. Study details: Related graft donors supplied nonmyeloablative bone marrow transplants, and mixed chimerism was transient.

Study results and limitations: In tolerant patients, donor-specific Tregs outgrew total Tregs, suggesting antigen-driven expansion. Some patients' samples used different primers over time, so nucleotide sequences weren't comparable. Few patients were studied, so findings need validation in larger groups.

Data came from immunoSEQ multiplex PCR; TCRdb stores just in-frame clones and leaves some out. The sample has about 77,000 clones; 95% to 98% are singletons. To note about this clone: Antigen: not known.

The V gene lost 5 bases and the J gene lost 0 bases, with 14 bases spanning the gap. Germline CDR1 reads SGHNT; CDR2 reads YENEEA. The CDR3 has 16 residues. This receptor was obtained from a human donor who received a combined kidney and bone marrow transplant. V usage is TRBV11-3 and J usage is TRBJ1-3; weak D call: TRBD1 (6 bases). The material was CD4+ T cells from blood, obtained before the transplant. CDR3 nucleotides: TGTGCCAGCAGCGGGAGGGACATGAGCTCTGGAAACACCATATATTTT. Its protein is CASSGRDMSSGNTIYF.